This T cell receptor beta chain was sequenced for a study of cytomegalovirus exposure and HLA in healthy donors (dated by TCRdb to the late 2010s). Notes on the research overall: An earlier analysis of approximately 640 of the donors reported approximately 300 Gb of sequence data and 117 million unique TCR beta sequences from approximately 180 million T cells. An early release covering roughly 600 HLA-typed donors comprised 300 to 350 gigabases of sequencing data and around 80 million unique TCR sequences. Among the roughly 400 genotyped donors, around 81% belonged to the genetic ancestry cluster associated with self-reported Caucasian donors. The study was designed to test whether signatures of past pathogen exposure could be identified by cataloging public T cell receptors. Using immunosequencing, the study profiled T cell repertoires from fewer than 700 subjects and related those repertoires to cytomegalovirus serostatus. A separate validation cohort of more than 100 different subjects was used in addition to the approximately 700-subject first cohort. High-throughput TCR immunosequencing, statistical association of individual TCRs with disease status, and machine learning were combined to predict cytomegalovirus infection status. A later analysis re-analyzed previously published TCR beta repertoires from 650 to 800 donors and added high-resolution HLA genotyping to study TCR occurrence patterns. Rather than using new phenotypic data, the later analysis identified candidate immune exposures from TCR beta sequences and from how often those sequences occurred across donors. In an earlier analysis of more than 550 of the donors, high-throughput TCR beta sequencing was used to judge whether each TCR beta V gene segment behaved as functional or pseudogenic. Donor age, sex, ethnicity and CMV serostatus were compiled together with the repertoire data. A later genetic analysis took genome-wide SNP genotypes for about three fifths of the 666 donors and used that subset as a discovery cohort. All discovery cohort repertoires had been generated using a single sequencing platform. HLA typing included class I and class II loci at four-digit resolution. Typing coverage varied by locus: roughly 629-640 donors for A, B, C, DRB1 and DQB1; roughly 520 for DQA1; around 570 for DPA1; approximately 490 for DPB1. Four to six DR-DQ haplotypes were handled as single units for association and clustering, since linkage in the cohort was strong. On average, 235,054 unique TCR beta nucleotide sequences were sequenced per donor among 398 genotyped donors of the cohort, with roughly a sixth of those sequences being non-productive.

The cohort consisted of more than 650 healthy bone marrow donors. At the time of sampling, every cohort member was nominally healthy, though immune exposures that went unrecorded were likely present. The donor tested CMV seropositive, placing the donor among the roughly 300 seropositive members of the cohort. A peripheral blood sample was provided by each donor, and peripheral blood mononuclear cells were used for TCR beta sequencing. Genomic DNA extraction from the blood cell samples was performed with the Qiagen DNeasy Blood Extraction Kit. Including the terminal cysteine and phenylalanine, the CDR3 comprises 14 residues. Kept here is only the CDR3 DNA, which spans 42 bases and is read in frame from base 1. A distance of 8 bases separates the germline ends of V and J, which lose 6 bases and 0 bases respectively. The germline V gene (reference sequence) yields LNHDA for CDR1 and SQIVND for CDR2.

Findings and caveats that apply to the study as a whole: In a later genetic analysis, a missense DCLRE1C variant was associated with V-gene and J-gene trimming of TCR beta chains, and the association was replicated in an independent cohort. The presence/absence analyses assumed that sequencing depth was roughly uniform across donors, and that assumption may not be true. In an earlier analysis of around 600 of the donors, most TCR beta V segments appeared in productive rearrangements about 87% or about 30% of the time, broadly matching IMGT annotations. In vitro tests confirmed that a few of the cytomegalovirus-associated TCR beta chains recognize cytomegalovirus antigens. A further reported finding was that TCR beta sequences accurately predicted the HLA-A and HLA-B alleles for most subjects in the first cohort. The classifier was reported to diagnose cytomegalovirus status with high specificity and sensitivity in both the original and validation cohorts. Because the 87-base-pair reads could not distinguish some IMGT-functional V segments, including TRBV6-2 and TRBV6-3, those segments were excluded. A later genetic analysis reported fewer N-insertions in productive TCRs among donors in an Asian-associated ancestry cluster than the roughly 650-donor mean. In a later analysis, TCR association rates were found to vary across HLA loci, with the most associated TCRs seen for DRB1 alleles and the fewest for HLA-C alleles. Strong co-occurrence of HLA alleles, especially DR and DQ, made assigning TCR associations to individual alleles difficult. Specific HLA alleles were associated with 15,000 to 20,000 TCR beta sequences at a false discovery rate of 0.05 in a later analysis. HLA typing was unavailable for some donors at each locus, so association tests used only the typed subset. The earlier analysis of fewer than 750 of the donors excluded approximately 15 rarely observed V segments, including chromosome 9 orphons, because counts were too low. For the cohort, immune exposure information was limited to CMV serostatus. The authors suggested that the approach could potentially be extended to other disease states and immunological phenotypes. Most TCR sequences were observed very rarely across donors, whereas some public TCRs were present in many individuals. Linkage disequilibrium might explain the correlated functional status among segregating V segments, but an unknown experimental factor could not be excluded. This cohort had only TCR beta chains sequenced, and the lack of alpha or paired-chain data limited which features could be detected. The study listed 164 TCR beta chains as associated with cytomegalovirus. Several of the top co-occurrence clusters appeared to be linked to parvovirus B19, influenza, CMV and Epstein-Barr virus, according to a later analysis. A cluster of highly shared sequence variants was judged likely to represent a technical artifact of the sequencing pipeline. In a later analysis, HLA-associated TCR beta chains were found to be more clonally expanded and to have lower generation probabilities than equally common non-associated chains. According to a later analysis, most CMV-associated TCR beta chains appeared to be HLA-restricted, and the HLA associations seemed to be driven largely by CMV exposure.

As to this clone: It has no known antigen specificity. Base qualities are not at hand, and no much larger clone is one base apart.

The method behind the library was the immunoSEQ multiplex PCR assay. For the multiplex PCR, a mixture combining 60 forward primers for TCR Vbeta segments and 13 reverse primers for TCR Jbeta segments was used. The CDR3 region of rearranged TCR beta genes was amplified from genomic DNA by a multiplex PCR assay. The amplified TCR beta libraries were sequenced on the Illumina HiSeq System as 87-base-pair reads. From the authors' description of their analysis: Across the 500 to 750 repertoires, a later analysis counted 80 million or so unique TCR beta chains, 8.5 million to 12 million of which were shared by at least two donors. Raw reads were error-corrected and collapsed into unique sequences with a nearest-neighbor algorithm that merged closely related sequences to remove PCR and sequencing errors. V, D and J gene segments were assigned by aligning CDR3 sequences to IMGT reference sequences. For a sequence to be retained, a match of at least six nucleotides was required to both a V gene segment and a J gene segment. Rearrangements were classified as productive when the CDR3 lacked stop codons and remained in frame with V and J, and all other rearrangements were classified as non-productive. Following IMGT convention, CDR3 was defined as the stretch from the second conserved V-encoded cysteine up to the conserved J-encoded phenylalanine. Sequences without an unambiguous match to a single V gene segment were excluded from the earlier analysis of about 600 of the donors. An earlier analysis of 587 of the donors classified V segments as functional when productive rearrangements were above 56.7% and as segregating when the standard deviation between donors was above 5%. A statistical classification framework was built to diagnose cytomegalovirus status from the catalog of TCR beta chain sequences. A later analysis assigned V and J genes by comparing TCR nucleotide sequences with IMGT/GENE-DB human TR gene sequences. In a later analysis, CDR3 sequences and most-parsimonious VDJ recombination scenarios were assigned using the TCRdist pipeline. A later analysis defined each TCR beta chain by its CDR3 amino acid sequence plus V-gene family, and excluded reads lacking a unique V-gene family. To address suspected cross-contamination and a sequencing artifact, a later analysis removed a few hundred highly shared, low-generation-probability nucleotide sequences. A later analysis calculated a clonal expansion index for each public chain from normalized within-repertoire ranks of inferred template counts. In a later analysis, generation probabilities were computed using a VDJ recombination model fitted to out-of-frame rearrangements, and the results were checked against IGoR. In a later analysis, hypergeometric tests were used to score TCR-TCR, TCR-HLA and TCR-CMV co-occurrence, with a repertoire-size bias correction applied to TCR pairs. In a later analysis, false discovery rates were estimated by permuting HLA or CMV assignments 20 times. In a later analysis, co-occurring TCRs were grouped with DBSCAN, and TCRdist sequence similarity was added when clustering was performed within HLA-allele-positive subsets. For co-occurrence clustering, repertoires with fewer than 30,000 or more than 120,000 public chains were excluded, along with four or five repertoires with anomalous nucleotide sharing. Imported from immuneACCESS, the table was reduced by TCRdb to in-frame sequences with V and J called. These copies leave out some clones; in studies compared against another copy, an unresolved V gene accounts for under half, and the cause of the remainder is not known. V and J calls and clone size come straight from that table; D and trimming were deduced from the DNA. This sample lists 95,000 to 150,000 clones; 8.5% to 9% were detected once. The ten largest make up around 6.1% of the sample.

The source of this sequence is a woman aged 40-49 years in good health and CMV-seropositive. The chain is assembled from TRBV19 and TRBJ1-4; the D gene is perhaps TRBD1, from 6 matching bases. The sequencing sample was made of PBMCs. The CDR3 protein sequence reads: CASRTGPTNEKLFF. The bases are TGTGCCAGTAGAACAGGGCCAACTAATGAAAAACTGTTTTTT.